This entry lists 19 T cell receptor beta chains sequenced from one sample in a study of post-analysis software for immune sequencing data. Study findings and constraints: TRBV segments more frequent in patients than in controls numbered five and included TRBV5-6, TRBV5-1 and TRBV20-1.

The library was made from cDNA and included unique molecular identifiers. TCRdb analysed the PCR reads with MiXCR anew, one entry per CDR3 protein. Here the sample spans around 260,000 distinct CDR3 sequences, about 38% being singletons. Their specific antigens are unknown. The sample consisted of blood. These receptors were collected from a girl between 5 and 17 years old with multiple sclerosis.

This clonotype came up many times. The chain has TRBV29-1 and TRBJ2-3; 12 positions match TRBD2. V lost 4 bases, J lost 6 bases, and 5 bases stayed unmatched. This CDR3 has 14 amino acids. Per germline, CDR1 SQVTM and CDR2 ANQGSEA. In DNA, the CDR3 is TGCAGCGTTGGACTAGCGGGGGTTCCGGATACGCAGTATTTT. This codes for CSVGLAGVPDTQYF.

This clonotype was found many times. The V gene is TRBV6-5, the J gene TRBJ1-6, with unresolved D. Trimming pared 5 bases from V and 4 bases from J, leaving 9 bases between. Per germline, CDR1 MNHEY and CDR2 SVGAGI. CDR3 size: 14 residues. The CDR3 protein is CASSRAPYNSPLHF. The DNA of the CDR3 is TGTGCCAGCAGTCGGGCCCCTTATAATTCACCCCTCCACTTT.

This clonotype was counted at least ten times. The chain couples TRBV5-1 to TRBJ1-1, with D hard to call. Germline CDR1 and CDR2: SGHRS and YFSETQ. CDR3 size: 14 residues. V lost 0 bases, J lost 4 bases, and 10 bases lay in between. In DNA, the CDR3 is TGCGCCAGCAGCTTGGCGGGGTCCGTCACTGAAGCTTTCTTT. It codes for CASSLAGSVTEAFF.

This clonotype was counted at least ten times. The gene calls are TRBV3-1 and TRBJ2-5, with D possibly TRBD1 on 5 matching bases. Germline values: CDR1 LGHDT, CDR2 YNNKEL (reference sequence). CDR3 size: 12 residues. V shed 5 bases and J shed 5 bases, with 9 bases lying between them. CDR3 sequence (DNA): TGTGCCAGCAGCGAACCAGGGGAGACCCAGTACTTC. Its translation is CASSEPGETQYF.

This clonotype has only a few counts. A much larger clonotype is one base distant, so this may be a read error. V gene TRBV5-1 combines with J gene TRBJ2-6; D may correspond to TRBD1 or TRBD2 (5 bases each). Looked up from germline, CDR1 is SGHRS and CDR2 is YFSETQ. CDR3 length equals 16 residues. The chain's CDR3 is CASSPNEGTGANVRTF. The DNA of the CDR3 is TGCGCCAGCAGCCCCAATGAGGGCACTGGGGCCAACGTCCGGACTTTC.

This sequence joins TRBV24-1 and TRBJ2-1; TRBD2 agrees at 7 bases. The V gene's germline CDR1 is KGHDR and CDR2 SFDVKD. This CDR3 region has 14 residues. J lost 15 bases, V lost 1 base, and 11 bases had no gene match. The CDR3 protein is CATSDFRDGGFSFF. For the CDR3, the DNA is TGTGCCACCAGTGATTTTCGGGACGGGGGGTTTTCGTTCTTC.

In this sample, this clonotype turned up many times. The chain has TRBV7-8 and TRBJ2-7, with no clear D. CDR1 is SGHVS and CDR2 is FQNEAQ in the germline V gene. There are 14 residues in the CDR3. With 1 base removed from V and 0 bases from J, the gap between germline ends came to 7 bases. The CDR3 DNA follows: TGTGCCAGCAGCTTAGACCGCAACTCCTACGAGCAGTACTTC. It translates to CASSLDRNSYEQYF. Full variable domain (outside the CDR3, taken from reference TRBV7-8 and TRBJ2-7): GAGVSQSPRYKVAKRGQDVALRCDPISGHVSLFWYQQALGQGPEFLTYFQNEAQLDKSGLPSDRFFAERPEGSVSTLKIQRTQQEDSAVYLCASSLDRNSYEQYFGPGTRLTVT.

The V and J genes are TRBV2 and TRBJ1-5, with unresolved D. The CDR3 is 14 residues long. CDR1 is SNHLY and CDR2 is FYNNEI in the germline V gene. V was cut by 0 bases and J by 1 base, with 4 bases left in between. Here the CDR3 DNA reads TGTGCCAGCAGTGAAGCTGACAGCAATCAGCCCCAGCATTTT. Amino acid sequence: CASSEADSNQPQHF.

V gene TRBV27 combines with J gene TRBJ2-5; D remains ambiguous. The CDR3 consists of 14 residues. Germline-derived CDR1 and CDR2 are MNHEY and SMNVEV (reference sequence). Trimming pared 6 bases from V and 2 bases from J, leaving 13 bases between. The CDR3 region has the DNA TGTGCCAGCAGACCTTTGGCGGATCAAGAGACCCAGTACTTC. Protein sequence: CASRPLADQETQYF.

The chain uses TRBV29-1 and TRBJ2-7, with TRBD1 identical over 8 bases. The DNA end lines up better with TRBJ2-5; the J call may be wrong. CDR3 length equals 11 residues. The germline V gene has CDR1 SQVTM and CDR2 ANQGSEA. Here the CDR3 reads CSDQGAETQYF. CDR3 nucleotide sequence: TGCAGCGACCAGGGGGCTGAGACCCAGTACTTC.

This clonotype has a count of ten or more. This chain uses TRBV12-3 or TRBV12-4 with TRBJ2-1; 10 nucleotides match TRBD2. The CDR3 is 17 residues long. Unmatched junction bases numbered 10, after V lost 6 bases and J lost 2 bases. The CDR3 is CASSPVTSGNPYNEQFF. Written as DNA, the CDR3 is TGTGCCAGCAGCCCGGTTACTAGCGGGAACCCCTACAATGAGCAGTTCTTC.

The chain has TRBV20-1 and TRBJ2-3; the match to TRBD1 covers 8 bases. V lost 5 bases, J lost 2 bases, and 12 bases stayed unmatched. The CDR3 covers 16 residues. Germline lookup yields CDR1 DFQATT and CDR2 SNEGSKA (reference sequence). The CDR3 is CSADKAGTGPTDTQYF. For the CDR3, the DNA is TGCAGTGCTGATAAGGCCGGGACAGGACCCACAGATACGCAGTATTTT.

This rearrangement joins TRBV29-1 to TRBJ1-2, with D maybe TRBD1 (6 bases). Trimming cost V 3 bases and J 6 bases, with 17 bases left between them. The CDR3 is 14 amino acids. The germline gives CDR1 SQVTM, CDR2 ANQGSEA. CDR3 loop: CSVERGAANHGYTF. CDR3 sequence (DNA): TGCAGCGTTGAGAGGGGGGCAGCTAATCATGGCTACACCTTC.

This chain uses TRBV4-1 with TRBJ1-4; 8 bases agree with TRBD1. CDR1 is MGHRA, CDR2 YSYEKL, per germline. This CDR3 region has 16 residues. With V trimmed by 4 bases and J by 3 bases, 7 bases remained unmatched. The CDR3 protein is CASSPGQGKANEKLFF. CDR3 bases: TGCGCCAGCAGCCCTGGACAGGGAAAGGCTAATGAAAAACTGTTTTTT.

Comments on this clonotype: A much larger clone is a single base away; this may be a read error. The genes are TRBV12-3 or TRBV12-4 and TRBJ2-3; D possibly corresponds to TRBD2 (5 bases). The CDR3 length is 15 residues. The ends were cut back, 5 bases at V and 14 bases at J, with 26 bases in the middle. This CDR3 reads CASSPRQPGDEKLYF. The CDR3 nucleotides read TGTGCCAGCAGTCCAAGACAACCCGGGGATGAAAAACTGTATTTT.

At least ten counts were recorded for this clonotype. The chain joins TRBV5-1 to TRBJ2-1, with 8 positions matching TRBD2. This CDR3 is built from 15 residues. V dropped 4 bases and J dropped 7; count of bases not matched to a gene: 10. Germline loops: CDR1 SGHRS, CDR2 YFSETQ. CDR3 protein: CASSPGLVSLNEQFF. CDR3 nucleotides: TGCGCCAGCAGCCCGGGACTAGTGAGCTTAAATGAGCAGTTCTTC.

In its sample, this clonotype was seen once. The chain links TRBV11-3 to TRBJ1-1; a possible D gene is TRBD1 (5 bases). Looked up from germline, CDR1 is SGHNT and CDR2 is YENEEA. V dropped 4 bases and J dropped 0 bases, with 18 bases sitting between them. The CDR3 is 17 amino acids. CDR3 nucleotides: TGTGCCAGCAGCTCGGACAATTGGGGCTTTCTGAACACTGAAGCTTTCTTT. This codes for CASSSDNWGFLNTEAFF.

This clonotype was seen ten or more times. J is TRBJ2-1 and V is TRBV12-3 or TRBV12-4; tentatively, D is TRBD1 (5 bases). The V end lost 4 bases, the J end lost 4 bases, and 17 bases lay between the germline ends. CDR3 length: 16 amino acids. The CDR3 region is CASSWGPGVLYNEQFF. The CDR3 nucleotides are TGTGCCAGCAGTTGGGGCCCGGGCGTCCTTTACAATGAGCAGTTCTTC.

DNA of the CDR3: TGTGCCAGCAGGGCTGGGGGGGCCGCTAGCACAGATACGCAGTATTTT. Translated: CASRAGGAASTDTQYF. The chain links TRBV6-6 to TRBJ2-3, with D perhaps matching TRBD2 (7 bases). CDR3 length: 16 residues. From germline, CDR1 is MNHNY and CDR2 SVGAGI (reference sequence). V was trimmed by 6 bases and J by 0 bases, leaving 16 bases between them.